This T cell receptor beta chain was found in a study of response to subunit inactivated influenza vaccine. TCRdb passed the RT-PCR reads through MiXCR, listing each CDR3 protein once. The sample shows around 480,000 distinct CDR3 sequences, approximately 11% of them seen only once. The CDR3 length is 12 residues. V was cut by 6 bases and J by 0 bases, with 7 bases left in between. Germline V lookup: CDR1 DFQATT, CDR2 SNEGSKA (reference sequence). General study findings and limits: T cells newly recruited by each seasonal influenza vaccination are few, the authors suggested.

As regards this clonotype: Its antigen is as yet unknown.

The chain recombines TRBV20-1 with TRBJ2-3; D is unresolved. The TCR sequence derives from a man between 45 and 60 years old who received an inactivated influenza vaccine. The sequenced sample was PBMCs from blood, obtained roughly 48 days after vaccination. The CDR3 coding sequence is TGCAGTGCCATAACTAGCACAGATACGCAGTATTTT. This encodes CSAITSTDTQYF.